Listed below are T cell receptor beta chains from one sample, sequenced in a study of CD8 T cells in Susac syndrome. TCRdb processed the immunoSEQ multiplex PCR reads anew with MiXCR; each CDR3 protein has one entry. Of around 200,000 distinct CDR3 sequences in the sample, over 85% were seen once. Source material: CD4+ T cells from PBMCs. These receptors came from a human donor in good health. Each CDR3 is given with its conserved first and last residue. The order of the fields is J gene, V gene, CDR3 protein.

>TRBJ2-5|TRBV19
CASSSLGEVETQYF
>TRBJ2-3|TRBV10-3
CAISEVVVAGGETQYF
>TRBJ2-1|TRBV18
CASSPLPGGTYNEQFF
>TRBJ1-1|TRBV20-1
CSTPEDLNTEAFF
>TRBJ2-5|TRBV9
CASSVGLPPQYF
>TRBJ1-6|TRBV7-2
CASSHGRISRNSPLHF
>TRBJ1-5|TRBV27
CASSFPDREGNQPQHF
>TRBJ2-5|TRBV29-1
CSVEPGRETQYF
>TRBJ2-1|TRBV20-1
CSARVSGGLNEQFF
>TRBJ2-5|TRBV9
CASSVVSDETQYF
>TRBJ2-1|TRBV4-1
CASSQATLDTYYNEQFF
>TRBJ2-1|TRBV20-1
CSAEADRGDEQFF
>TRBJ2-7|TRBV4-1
CASSQGRDRVHDEQYF
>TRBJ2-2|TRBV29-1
CSVVKGGGTGELFF
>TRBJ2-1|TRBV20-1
CSASPPGNNEQFF
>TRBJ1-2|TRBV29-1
CSVGSRSNYGYTF
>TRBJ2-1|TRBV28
CASSHPGGGIGTSGRVNEQFF
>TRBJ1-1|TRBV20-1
CSANPRGMNTEAFF
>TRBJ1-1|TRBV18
CASSPGTGEPEAFF
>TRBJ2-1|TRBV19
CASSSRTSGEFF
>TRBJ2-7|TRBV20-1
CSASSRVPEQYF
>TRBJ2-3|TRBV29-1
CSVFPAWATDTQYF
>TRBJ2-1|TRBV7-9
CASSLSEQFF
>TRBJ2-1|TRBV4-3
CASSQDRGPHAEQFF
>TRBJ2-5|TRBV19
CASSMRETQYF
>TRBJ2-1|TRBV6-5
CASSFRGPTGLAPYNEQFF
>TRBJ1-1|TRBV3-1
CASRSSGTGLAFF
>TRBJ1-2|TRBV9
CASSVAAGDYGYTF
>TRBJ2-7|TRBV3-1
CASSPRERTGYEQYF
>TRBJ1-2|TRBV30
CARREGQTYGYTF
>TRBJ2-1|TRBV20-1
CSAPLFLSYNEQFF
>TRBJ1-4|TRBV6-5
CASKGLSNEKLFF
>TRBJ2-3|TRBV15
CATSRGPWTGGTDTQYF
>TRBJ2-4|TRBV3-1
CASSQGLRRNIQYF
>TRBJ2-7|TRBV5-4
CASSYSGTPYEQYF
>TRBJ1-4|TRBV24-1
CATSDLGKLFF
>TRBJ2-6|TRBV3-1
CASSDSSLSGANVLTF